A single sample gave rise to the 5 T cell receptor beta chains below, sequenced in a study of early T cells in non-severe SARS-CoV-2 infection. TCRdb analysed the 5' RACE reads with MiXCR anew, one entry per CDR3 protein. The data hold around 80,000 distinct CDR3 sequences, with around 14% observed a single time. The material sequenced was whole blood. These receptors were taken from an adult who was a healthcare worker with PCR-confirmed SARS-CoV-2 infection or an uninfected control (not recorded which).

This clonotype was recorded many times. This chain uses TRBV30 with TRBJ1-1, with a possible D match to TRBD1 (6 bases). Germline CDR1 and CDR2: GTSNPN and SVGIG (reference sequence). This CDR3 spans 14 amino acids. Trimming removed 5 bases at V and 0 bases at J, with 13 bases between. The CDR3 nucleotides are TGTGCCTGGGTGGGGGCAGGAATGAACACTGAAGCTTTCTTT. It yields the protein CAWVGAGMNTEAFF.

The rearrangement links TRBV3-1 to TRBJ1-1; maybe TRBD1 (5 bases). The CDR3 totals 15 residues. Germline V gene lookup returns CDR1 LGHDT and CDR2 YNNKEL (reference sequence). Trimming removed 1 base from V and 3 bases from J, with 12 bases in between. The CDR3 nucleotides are TGTGCCAGCAGCCAAGCCTGGACACTGTACACTGAAGCTTTCTTT. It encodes CASSQAWTLYTEAFF.

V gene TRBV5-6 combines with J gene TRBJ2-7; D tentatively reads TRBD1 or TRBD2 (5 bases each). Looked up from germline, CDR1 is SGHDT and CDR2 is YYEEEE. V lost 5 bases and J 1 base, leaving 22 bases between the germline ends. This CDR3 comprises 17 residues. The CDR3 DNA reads TGTGCCAGCAGGATGGCGTACCGGGACCAGCGGTCCTACGAGCAGTACTTC. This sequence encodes CASRMAYRDQRSYEQYF. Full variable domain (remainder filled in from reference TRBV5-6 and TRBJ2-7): DAGVTQSPTHLIKTRGQQVTLRCSPKSGHDTVSWYQQALGQGPQFIFQYYEEEERQRGNFPDRFSGHQFPNYSSELNVNALLLGDSALYLCASRMAYRDQRSYEQYFGPGTRLTVT.

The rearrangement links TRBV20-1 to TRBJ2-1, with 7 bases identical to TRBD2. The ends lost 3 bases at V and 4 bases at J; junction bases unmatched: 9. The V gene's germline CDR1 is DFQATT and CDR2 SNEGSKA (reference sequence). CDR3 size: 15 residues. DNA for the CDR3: TGCAGTGCTAGTGGTAGAGCTAGCGGATACAATGAGCAGTTCTTC. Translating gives CSASGRASGYNEQFF.

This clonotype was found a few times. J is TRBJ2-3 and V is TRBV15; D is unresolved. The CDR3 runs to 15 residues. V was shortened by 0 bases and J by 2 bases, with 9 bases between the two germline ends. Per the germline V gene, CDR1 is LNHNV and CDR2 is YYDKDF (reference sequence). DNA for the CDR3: TGTGCCACCAGCAGAGATCAGGTTTCCACAGATACGCAGTATTTT. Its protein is CATSRDQVSTDTQYF. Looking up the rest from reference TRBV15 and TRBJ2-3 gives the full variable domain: DAMVIQNPRYQVTQFGKPVTLSCSQTLNHNVMYWYQQKSSQAPKLLFHYYDKDFNNEADTPDNFQSRRPNTSFCFLDIRSPGLGDTAMYLCATSRDQVSTDTQYFGPGTRLTVL.